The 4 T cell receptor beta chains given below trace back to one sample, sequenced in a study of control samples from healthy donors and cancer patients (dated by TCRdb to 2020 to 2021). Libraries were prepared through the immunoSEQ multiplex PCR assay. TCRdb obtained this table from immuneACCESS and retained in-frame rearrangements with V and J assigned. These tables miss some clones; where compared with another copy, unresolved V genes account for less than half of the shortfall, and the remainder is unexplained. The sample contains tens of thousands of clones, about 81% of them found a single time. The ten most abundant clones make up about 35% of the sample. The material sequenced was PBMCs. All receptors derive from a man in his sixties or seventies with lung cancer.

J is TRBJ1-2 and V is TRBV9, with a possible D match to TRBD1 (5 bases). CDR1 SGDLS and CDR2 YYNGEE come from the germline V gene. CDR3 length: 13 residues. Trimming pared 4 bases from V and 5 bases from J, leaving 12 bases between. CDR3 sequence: CASSSTEYYGYTF. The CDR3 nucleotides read TGTGCCAGCAGCTCGACAGAATATTATGGCTACACCTTC.

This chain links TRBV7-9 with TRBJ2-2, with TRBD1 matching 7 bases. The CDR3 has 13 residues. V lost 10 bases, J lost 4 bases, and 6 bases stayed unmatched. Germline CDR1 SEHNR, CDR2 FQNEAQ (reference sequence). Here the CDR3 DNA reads TGTGCCATTCAGACAGGGACCACCGGGGAGCTGTTTTTT. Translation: CAIQTGTTGELFF.

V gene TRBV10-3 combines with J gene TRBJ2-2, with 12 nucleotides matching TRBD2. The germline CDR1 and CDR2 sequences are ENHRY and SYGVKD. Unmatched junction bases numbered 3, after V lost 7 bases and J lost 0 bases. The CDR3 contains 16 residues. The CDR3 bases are TGTGCCATCAAGACTAGCGGGGGCCCGAACACCGGGGAGCTGTTTTTT. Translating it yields CAIKTSGGPNTGELFF.

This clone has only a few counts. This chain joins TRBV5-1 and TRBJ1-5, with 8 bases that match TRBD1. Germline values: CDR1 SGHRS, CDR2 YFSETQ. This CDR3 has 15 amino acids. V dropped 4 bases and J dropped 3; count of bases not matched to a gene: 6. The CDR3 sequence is CASSLDRAANQPQHF. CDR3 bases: TGCGCCAGCAGCCTGGACAGGGCCGCCAATCAGCCCCAGCATTTT.